Below, 19 T cell receptor beta chains from the same sample are listed, as sequenced in a study of blood T cells in healthy people across ages. Primers used in a second PCR of roughly 7 to 12 cycles were a sample-barcoded 5' primer and a J-beta primer mix. In TCRdb, the 5' RACE reads were re-called with MiXCR into one record per CDR3 protein. This sample has under 1,000,000 distinct CDR3 sequences, with 35% to 60% found just once. Sample: blood. These receptors were collected from a man older than 75 in good health.

This clonotype was found a few times. This sequence may be a read error, since a much larger clone differs from it by one base. This rearrangement joins TRBV7-2 to TRBJ2-7; 8 bases line up with TRBD1. Unmatched junction bases numbered 7, after V lost 5 bases and J lost 4 bases. The germline V gene has CDR1 SGHTA and CDR2 FQGNSA. This CDR3 has 14 amino acids. This CDR3 reads CASSPRTGKYEQYF. DNA of the CDR3: TGTGCCAGCAGCCCCCGGACAGGGAAGTACGAGCAGTACTTC.

This clonotype came up a few times. The chain is built from TRBV7-9 and TRBJ1-2; TRBD1 matches at 7 bases. The CDR3 spans 14 residues. CDR1 is SEHNR, CDR2 FQNEAQ, per germline (reference sequence). The junction had 8 bases not matched to a gene; V was cut back by 5 bases and J by 5 bases. CDR3: CASSIDRAKYGYTF. The CDR3 region has the DNA TGTGCCAGCAGCATCGACAGGGCGAAATATGGCTACACCTTC.

The genes are TRBV4-3 and TRBJ2-6; possible D gene TRBD2, 7 bases. Germline values: CDR1 LGHNA, CDR2 YSLEER. The CDR3 has 15 amino acids. V was shortened by 8 bases and J by 2 bases, with 13 bases between the two germline ends. CDR3 sequence: CASRRGGTGANVLTF. CDR3 coding DNA: TGCGCCAGCCGTAGGGGGGGGACTGGGGCCAACGTCCTGACTTTC.

This chain joins TRBV6-6 and TRBJ1-2; TRBD1 is a possible D gene (5 bases). CDR1 is MNHNY and CDR2 is SVGAGI in the germline V gene (reference sequence). The V and J ends lost 6 bases and 4 bases respectively, with 15 bases between them. There are 14 residues in the CDR3. The CDR3 protein is CASSLRVRSYGYTF. The CDR3 nucleotides are TGTGCCAGCAGCCTCAGGGTCAGAAGCTATGGCTACACCTTC.

The chain recombines TRBV7-9 with TRBJ1-2, with 7 bases lining up with TRBD1. Germline V gene data show CDR1 as SEHNR and CDR2 as FQNEAQ (reference sequence). V lost 2 bases, J lost 2 bases, and 5 bases stayed unmatched. This CDR3 comprises 15 residues. The CDR3 protein is CASSLTTGMNYGYTF. As DNA, the CDR3 is TGTGCCAGCAGCTTAACGACAGGGATGAACTATGGCTACACCTTC.

The chain uses TRBV20-1 and TRBJ2-1, with TRBD2 matching 7 bases. Germline lookup yields CDR1 DFQATT and CDR2 SNEGSKA (reference sequence). With V trimmed by 3 bases and J by 5 bases, 13 bases remained unmatched. The length of the CDR3 is 16 residues. CDR3 in DNA: TGCAGTGCTAGGGACGTGGGAGGGCCTCGGGACAATGAGCAGTTCTTC. It is translated as CSARDVGGPRDNEQFF.

The chain employs TRBV5-5 and TRBJ2-1; D might be TRBD1 (6 bases). V was shortened by 1 base and J by 6 bases, with 14 bases between the two germline ends. The CDR3 contains 15 residues. Germline assignment: CDR1 SGHKS and CDR2 YYEKEE (reference sequence). The CDR3 protein is CASSLLGQPANEQFF. The CDR3 region has the DNA TGTGCCAGCAGCTTGTTGGGACAACCCGCCAATGAGCAGTTCTTC.

The rearrangement joins TRBV13 to TRBJ2-3, with 8 nucleotides matching TRBD2. The CDR3 totals 18 residues. Germline loops: CDR1 PRHDT, CDR2 FYEKMQ (reference sequence). Trimming cost V 5 bases and J 0 bases; bases outside gene matches: 13. The DNA for the CDR3 is TGTGCCAGCAGCGAGTTTAGGGAAGCGGGAGAGAGCACAGATACGCAGTATTTT. Protein sequence: CASSEFREAGESTDTQYF.

The rearrangement joins TRBV4-1 to TRBJ2-7, with TRBD1 as a possible D gene (5 bases). Looked up from germline, CDR1 is MGHRA and CDR2 is YSYEKL. The V end was cut by 0 bases, the J end by 4 bases, with 16 bases between. This CDR3 contains 16 residues. As DNA, the CDR3 is TGCGCCAGCAGCCAAGACGCAGGGTCGGTTGGTTACGAGCAGTACTTC. Amino acids: CASSQDAGSVGYEQYF.

This clonotype was detected many times. The rearrangement uses TRBV9 and TRBJ2-1, with TRBD2 matching over 9 bases. After removal of 0 bases from V and 2 bases from J, the junction contained 3 bases not matched to a gene. CDR3 size: 16 residues. Germline V CDR1 and CDR2: SGDLS, YYNGEE. The chain's CDR3 is CASSVATSGTYNEQFF. DNA for the CDR3: TGTGCCAGCAGCGTAGCGACTAGCGGAACCTACAATGAGCAGTTCTTC.

The rearrangement links TRBV20-1 to TRBJ2-3; perhaps D is TRBD1 or TRBD2 (5 bases each). The germline V and J ends were trimmed by 3 bases and 4 bases, with 11 bases remaining between them. The CDR3 extends over 13 amino acids. Germline V lookup: CDR1 DFQATT, CDR2 SNEGSKA (reference sequence). The CDR3 protein is CSASRGSSDTQYF. CDR3 nucleotide sequence: TGCAGTGCTAGCCGGGGCTCCTCAGATACGCAGTATTTT.

This clonotype has just a few counts. This rearrangement joins TRBV2 to TRBJ1-2; maybe TRBD1 (5 bases). In germline, CDR1 is SNHLY, CDR2 FYNNEI. The CDR3 has 15 amino acids. The V and J ends lost 6 bases and 4 bases respectively, with 18 bases between them. CDR3 sequence: CASSALQGAGYGYTF. The CDR3 coding sequence is TGTGCCAGCAGCGCACTCCAGGGTGCGGGCTATGGCTACACCTTC.

This clonotype showed up many times. The CDR3 region is CSANPLRGSSYNEQFF. In DNA form, the CDR3 reads TGCAGTGCTAACCCCCTGAGGGGGAGCTCCTACAATGAGCAGTTCTTC. The rearrangement joins TRBV20-1 to TRBJ2-1, with a weak D call TRBD1 (6 bases). The CDR3 covers 16 residues. With 4 bases removed from V and 0 bases from J, the gap between germline ends came to 16 bases. Germline V gene sequence: CDR1 DFQATT, CDR2 SNEGSKA (reference sequence).

The gene calls are TRBV4-3 and TRBJ1-5, with D unclear. Germline CDR1 reads LGHNA; CDR2 reads YSLEER. Trimming removed 0 bases from V and 5 bases from J, with 17 bases in between. The CDR3 has 17 residues. The CDR3 sequence: CASSQDLEERYDQPQHF. The CDR3 DNA reads TGCGCCAGCAGCCAAGATCTAGAGGAGCGGTATGATCAGCCCCAGCATTTT.

Remarks on this clonotype: Since a much larger clone is just one base distant, this may be a read error. This chain uses TRBV12-3 or TRBV12-4 with TRBJ1-4; D is perhaps TRBD1 (6 bases). Trimming stripped 5 bases from V and 5 bases from J, with 12 bases between. The CDR3 runs to 14 residues. CDR3 loop: CASSVGGGNEKLFF. The CDR3 region has the DNA TGTGCCAGCAGTGTCGGTGGGGGCAATGAAAAACTGTTTTTT.

The sample holds a few counts of this clonotype. This chain uses TRBV2 with TRBJ2-3; D tentatively reads TRBD1 or TRBD2 (6 bases each). This CDR3 has 16 amino acids. V lost 1 base, J lost 2 bases, and 13 bases lay in between. The germline gives CDR1 SNHLY, CDR2 FYNNEI. The CDR3 coding sequence is TGTGCCAGCAGTGAAGACGGGGGCCGATCCACAGATACGCAGTATTTT. Residues: CASSEDGGRSTDTQYF. Filled out from reference TRBV2 and TRBJ2-3, the complete variable domain reads EPEVTQTPSHQVTQMGQEVILRCVPISNHLYFYWYRQILGQKVEFLVSFYNNEISEKSEIFDDQFSVERPDGSNFTLKIRSTKLEDSAMYFCASSEDGGRSTDTQYFGPGTRLTVL.

V and J are TRBV11-2 and TRBJ2-1; 9 nucleotides align to TRBD2. This CDR3 spans 16 amino acids. The germline gives CDR1 SGHAT, CDR2 FQNNGV. V shed 4 bases and J 10 bases; nucleotides not matched to a gene: 14. CDR3 protein: CASSSIRVAGDQEQFF. As DNA, the CDR3 is TGTGCCAGCAGCTCCATCAGGGTAGCGGGAGATCAGGAGCAGTTCTTC.

This clonotype was seen at least ten times. The chain couples TRBV5-1 to TRBJ2-7; TRBD1 is a possible D gene (6 bases). The V and J ends lost 4 bases and 1 base respectively, with 15 bases between them. Germline V gene sequence: CDR1 SGHRS, CDR2 YFSETQ. CDR3 length: 15 amino acids. The DNA of the CDR3 is TGCGCCAGCAGCGTGGGACATCCTCTATCCTACGAGCAGTACTTC. It translates to CASSVGHPLSYEQYF.

Of note for this clonotype: Relative to the germline gene, one junction end is altered; a read error may explain this. The V call is TRBV5-1, the J call TRBJ2-3; D unclear. Germline lookup yields CDR1 SGHRS and CDR2 YFSETQ. The CDR3 runs to 16 residues. The CDR3 protein is CACSLARKASTDTQYF. The DNA of the CDR3 is TGCGCCTGCAGCTTGGCCAGGAAGGCTAGCACAGATACGCAGTATTTT. Full variable domain (remainder filled in from reference TRBV5-1 and TRBJ2-3): KAGVTQTPRYLIKTRGQQVTLSCSPISGHRSVSWYQQTPGQGLQFLFEYFSETQRNKGNFPGRFSGRQFSNSRSEMNVSTLELGDSALYLCACSLARKASTDTQYFGPGTRLTVL.